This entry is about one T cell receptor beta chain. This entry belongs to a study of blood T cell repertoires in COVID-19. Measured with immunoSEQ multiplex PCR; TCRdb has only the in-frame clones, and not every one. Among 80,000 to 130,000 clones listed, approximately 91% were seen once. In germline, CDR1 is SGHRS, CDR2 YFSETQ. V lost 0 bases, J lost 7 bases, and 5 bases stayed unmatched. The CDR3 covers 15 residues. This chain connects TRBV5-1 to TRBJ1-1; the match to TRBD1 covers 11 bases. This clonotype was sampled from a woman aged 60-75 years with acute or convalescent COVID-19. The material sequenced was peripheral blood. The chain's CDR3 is CASSLGTGGSGEAFF. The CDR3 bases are TGCGCCAGCAGCTTGGGGACAGGGGGCAGTGGTGAAGCTTTCTTT. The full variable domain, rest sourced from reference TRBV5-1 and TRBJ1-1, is KAGVTQTPRYLIKTRGQQVTLSCSPISGHRSVSWYQQTPGQGLQFLFEYFSETQRNKGNFPGRFSGRQFSNSRSEMNVSTLELGDSALYLCASSLGTGGSGEAFFGQGTRLTVV.